Sequencing of this T cell receptor (beta chain) was carried out in a study of beta chain features in type 1 diabetes. Using CD45RO/CCR7/CD25/CD127/CD95/CD27, CD4+ naive, central memory, regulatory and stem cell-like memory cells were sorted. Purity exceeded 95% in all sorted populations. Since all of the isolated RNA was reverse transcribed, expressed TCRB transcripts were what got sequenced. Sequenced by immunoSEQ multiplex PCR; TCRdb stores in-frame clones only, minus some. The sample yields roughly 330,000 clones, 11% seen once. Germline CDR1 and CDR2: MNHEY and SMNVEV (reference sequence). The CDR3 is 14 residues long. V was cut by 7 bases and J by 6 bases, with 19 bases left in between.

Sequenced sample: naive CD4+ T cells from blood. The J gene is TRBJ2-7, the V gene TRBV27; D call uncertain. This sequence originates from a woman aged 25 to 39 in good health. CDR3 sequence (DNA): TGTGCCAGCAAAGTACTTGATCCCCGCGGCGAGCAGTACTTC. Encoded protein: CASKVLDPRGEQYF.